This T cell receptor (beta chain) was recovered during a study of response to subunit inactivated influenza vaccine. Remarks on this clonotype: The antigen remains unidentified.

The study's findings and limits: The authors suggested that every seasonal influenza vaccination recruits few new T cells.

Germline V gene data show CDR1 as LNHDA and CDR2 as SQIVND (reference sequence). The CDR3 sequence is 15 residues long. Trimming cost V 3 bases and J 3 bases; bases outside gene matches: 2. TCRdb itself ran the RT-PCR reads through MiXCR, one entry per CDR3 protein. The sample includes around 580,000 distinct CDR3 sequences, roughly 15% of them seen just once. This sequence was found in a middle-aged man who received an inactivated influenza vaccine. Sequenced material: PBMCs from blood, taken 11 to 12 days after vaccination. This sequence joins TRBV19 and TRBJ2-7, with TRBD2 matching 13 bases. CDR3 sequence: CASSIRTSGSYEQYF. The CDR3 DNA is TGTGCCAGTAGTATTCGGACTAGCGGGAGCTACGAGCAGTACTTC. The full variable domain, completed using reference TRBV19 and TRBJ2-7, is DGGITQSPKYLFRKEGQNVTLSCEQNLNHDAMYWYRQDPGQGLRLIYYSQIVNDFQKGDIAEGYSVSREKKESFPLTVTSAQKNPTAFYLCASSIRTSGSYEQYFGPGTRLTVT.